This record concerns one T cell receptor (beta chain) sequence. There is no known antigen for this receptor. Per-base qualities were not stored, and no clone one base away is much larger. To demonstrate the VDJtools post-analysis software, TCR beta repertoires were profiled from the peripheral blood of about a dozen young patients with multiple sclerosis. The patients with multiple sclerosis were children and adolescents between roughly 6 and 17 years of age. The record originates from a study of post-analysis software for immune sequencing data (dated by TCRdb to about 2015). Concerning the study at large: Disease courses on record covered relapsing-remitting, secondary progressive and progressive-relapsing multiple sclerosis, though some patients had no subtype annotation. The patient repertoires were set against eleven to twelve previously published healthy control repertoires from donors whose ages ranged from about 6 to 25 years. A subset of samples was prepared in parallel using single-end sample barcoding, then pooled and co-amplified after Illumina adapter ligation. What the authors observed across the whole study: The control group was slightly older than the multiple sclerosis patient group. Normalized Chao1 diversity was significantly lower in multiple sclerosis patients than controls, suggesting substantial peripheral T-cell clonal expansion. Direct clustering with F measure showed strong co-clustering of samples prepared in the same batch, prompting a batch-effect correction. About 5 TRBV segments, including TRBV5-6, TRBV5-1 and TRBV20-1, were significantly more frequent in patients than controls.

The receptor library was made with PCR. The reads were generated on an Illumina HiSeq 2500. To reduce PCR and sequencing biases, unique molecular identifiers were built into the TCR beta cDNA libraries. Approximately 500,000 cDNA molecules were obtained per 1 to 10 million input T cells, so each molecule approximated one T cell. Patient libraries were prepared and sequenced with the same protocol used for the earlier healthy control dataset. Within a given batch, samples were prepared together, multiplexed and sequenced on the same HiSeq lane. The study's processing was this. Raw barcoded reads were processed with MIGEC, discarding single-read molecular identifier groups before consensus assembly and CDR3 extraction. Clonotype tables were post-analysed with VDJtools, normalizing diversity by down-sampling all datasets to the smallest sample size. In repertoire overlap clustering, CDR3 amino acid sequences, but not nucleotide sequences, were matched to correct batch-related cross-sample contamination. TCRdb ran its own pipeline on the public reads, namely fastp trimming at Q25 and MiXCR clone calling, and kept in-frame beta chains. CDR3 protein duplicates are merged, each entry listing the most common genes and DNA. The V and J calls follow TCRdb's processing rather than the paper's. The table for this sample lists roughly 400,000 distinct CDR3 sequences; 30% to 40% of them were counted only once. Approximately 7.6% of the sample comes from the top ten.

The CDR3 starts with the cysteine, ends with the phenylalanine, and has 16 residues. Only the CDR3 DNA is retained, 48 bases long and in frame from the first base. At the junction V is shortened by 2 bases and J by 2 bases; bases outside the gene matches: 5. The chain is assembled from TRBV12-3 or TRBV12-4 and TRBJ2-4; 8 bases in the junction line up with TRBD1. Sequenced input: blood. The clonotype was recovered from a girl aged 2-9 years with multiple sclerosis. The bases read TGTGCCAGCAGTTTAATTGGACAGGGAACCAAAAACATTCAGTACTTC. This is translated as CASSLIGQGTKNIQYF.